This TCR beta chain was recovered during a study of blood T cell repertoires in COVID-19. Study summary: Samples taken during acute and convalescent COVID-19 were collected in the United States, Italy and Spain. T cells, B-cell-depleted T cells, or PBMCs provided the cDNA or gDNA that served as material.

Germline V gene data show CDR1 as SNHLY and CDR2 as FYNNEI. V shed 6 bases and J 11 bases; nucleotides not matched to a gene: 12. CDR3 size: 14 residues. In the study's own analysis: Amplifying reference gene primers gave estimates of nucleated cell counts. Here immunoSEQ multiplex PCR was the method, and the copy in TCRdb shows in-frame clones only, minus some. V and J calls and clone size come straight from that table; D and trimming were deduced from the DNA. The sample includes about 33,000 clones, 75% to 90% of them seen just once. The chain joins TRBV2 to TRBJ1-1, with 10 nucleotides matching TRBD1. Sequencing used peripheral blood. The clonotype originates from a human donor in a cohort sampled during active COVID-19. The CDR3 protein is CASRDMDRGYGAFF. The CDR3 DNA reads TGTGCCAGCAGAGACATGGACAGGGGGTATGGGGCTTTCTTT. Together with reference TRBV2 and TRBJ1-1, the CDR3 gives the full variable domain: EPEVTQTPSHQVTQMGQEVILRCVPISNHLYFYWYRQILGQKVEFLVSFYNNEISEKSEIFDDQFSVERPDGSNFTLKIRSTKLEDSAMYFCASRDMDRGYGAFFGQGTRLTVV.